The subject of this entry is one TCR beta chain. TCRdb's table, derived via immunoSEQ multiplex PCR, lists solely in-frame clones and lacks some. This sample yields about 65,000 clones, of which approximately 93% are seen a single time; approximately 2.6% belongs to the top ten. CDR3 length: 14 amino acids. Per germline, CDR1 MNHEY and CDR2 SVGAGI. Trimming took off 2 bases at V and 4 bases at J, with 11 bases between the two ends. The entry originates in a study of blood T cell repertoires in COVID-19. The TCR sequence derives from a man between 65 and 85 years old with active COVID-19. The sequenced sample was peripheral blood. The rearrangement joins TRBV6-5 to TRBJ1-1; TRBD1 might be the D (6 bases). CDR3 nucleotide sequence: TGTGCCAGCAGTTACGGGGGCTCGGGCACTGAAGCTTTCTTT. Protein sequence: CASSYGGSGTEAFF.